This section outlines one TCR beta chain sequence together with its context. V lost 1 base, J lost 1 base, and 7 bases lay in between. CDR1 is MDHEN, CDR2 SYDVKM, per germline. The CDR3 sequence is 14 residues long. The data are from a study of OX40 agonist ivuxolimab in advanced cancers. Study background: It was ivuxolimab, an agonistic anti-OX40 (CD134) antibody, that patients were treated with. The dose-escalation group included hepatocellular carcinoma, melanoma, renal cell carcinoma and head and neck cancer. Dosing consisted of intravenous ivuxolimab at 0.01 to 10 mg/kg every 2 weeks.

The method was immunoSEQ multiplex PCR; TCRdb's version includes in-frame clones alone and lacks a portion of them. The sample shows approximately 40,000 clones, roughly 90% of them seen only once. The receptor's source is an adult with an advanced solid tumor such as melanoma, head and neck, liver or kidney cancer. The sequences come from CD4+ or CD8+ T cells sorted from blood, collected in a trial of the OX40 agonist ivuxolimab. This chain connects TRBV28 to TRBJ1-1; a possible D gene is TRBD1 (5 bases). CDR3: CASSLLTANTEAFF. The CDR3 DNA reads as TGTGCCAGCAGTTTATTGACAGCGAACACTGAAGCTTTCTTT.